This TCR beta chain was sequenced during a study of high-grade serous ovarian cancer treatment subgroups. Data came from immunoSEQ multiplex PCR; TCRdb stores just in-frame clones and leaves some out. This table holds fewer than 35,000 clones, 80% to 90% found once. Tumor samples were taken before definitive surgery or chemotherapy. Study results and limitations: Repertoire analysis covered CDR3 alone, not CDR1 or CDR2. Different patients shared almost no repertoire; same-patient tumors shared 0.11 to 0.79.

As to this clone: Antigen specificity is unknown.

Trimming stripped 1 base from V and 1 base from J, with 5 bases between. Germline assignment: CDR1 SGHRS and CDR2 YFSETQ. CDR3 size: 13 residues. Material for sequencing was tumor tissue. The rearrangement joins TRBV5-1 to TRBJ1-1, with D hard to call. This TCR was sampled from a human donor with high-grade serous ovarian cancer. DNA for the CDR3: TGCGCCAGCAGCTTGAACTGGAACACTGAAGCTTTCTTT. This gives the protein CASSLNWNTEAFF. The entire variable domain, with the rest obtained from reference TRBV5-1 and TRBJ1-1, is as follows: KAGVTQTPRYLIKTRGQQVTLSCSPISGHRSVSWYQQTPGQGLQFLFEYFSETQRNKGNFPGRFSGRQFSNSRSEMNVSTLELGDSALYLCASSLNWNTEAFFGQGTRLTVV.